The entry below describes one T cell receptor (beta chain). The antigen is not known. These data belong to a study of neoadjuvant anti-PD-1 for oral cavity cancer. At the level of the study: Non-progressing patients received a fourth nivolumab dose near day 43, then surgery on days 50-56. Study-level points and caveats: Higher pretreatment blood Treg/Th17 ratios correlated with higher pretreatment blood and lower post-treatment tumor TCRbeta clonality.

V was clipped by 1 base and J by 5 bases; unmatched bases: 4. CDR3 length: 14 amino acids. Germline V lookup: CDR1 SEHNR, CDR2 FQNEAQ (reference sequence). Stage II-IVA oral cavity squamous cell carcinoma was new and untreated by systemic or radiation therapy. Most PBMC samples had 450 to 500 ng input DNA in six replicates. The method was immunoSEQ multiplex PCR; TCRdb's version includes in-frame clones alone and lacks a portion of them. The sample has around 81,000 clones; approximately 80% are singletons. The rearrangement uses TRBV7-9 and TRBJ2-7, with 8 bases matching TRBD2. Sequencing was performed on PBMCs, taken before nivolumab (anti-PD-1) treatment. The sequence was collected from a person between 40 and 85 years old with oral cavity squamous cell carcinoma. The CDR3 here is CASSLGSGSNEQYF. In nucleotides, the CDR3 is TGTGCCAGCAGCTTAGGAAGCGGGAGTAACGAGCAGTACTTC.